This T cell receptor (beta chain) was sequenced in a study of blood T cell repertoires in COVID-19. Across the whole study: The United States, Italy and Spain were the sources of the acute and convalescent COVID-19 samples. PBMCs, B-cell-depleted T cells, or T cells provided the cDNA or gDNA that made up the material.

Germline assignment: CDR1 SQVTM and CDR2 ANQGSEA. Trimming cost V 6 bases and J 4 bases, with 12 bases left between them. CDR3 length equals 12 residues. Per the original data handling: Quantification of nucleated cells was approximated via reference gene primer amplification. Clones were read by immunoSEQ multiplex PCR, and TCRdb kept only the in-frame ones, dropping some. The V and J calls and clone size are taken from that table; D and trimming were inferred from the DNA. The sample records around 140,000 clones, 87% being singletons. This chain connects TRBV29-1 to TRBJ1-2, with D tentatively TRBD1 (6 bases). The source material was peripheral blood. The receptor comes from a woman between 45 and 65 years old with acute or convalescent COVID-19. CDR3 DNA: TGCAGCGTCGACGGGGGGCTCTATGGCTACACCTTC. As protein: CSVDGGLYGYTF.